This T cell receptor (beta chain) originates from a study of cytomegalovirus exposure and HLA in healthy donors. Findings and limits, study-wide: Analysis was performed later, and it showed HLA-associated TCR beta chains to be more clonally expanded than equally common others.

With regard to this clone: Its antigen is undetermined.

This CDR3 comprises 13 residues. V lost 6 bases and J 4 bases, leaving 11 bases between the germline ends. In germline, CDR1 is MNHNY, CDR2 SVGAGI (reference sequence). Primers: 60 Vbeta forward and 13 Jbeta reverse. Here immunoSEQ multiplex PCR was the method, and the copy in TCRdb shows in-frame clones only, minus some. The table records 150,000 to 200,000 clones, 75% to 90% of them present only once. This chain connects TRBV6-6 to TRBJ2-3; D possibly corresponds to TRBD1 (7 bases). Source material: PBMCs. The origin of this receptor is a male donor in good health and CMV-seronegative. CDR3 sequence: CASSPRGADTQYF. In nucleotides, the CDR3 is TGTGCCAGCAGCCCCAGGGGGGCAGATACGCAGTATTTT.